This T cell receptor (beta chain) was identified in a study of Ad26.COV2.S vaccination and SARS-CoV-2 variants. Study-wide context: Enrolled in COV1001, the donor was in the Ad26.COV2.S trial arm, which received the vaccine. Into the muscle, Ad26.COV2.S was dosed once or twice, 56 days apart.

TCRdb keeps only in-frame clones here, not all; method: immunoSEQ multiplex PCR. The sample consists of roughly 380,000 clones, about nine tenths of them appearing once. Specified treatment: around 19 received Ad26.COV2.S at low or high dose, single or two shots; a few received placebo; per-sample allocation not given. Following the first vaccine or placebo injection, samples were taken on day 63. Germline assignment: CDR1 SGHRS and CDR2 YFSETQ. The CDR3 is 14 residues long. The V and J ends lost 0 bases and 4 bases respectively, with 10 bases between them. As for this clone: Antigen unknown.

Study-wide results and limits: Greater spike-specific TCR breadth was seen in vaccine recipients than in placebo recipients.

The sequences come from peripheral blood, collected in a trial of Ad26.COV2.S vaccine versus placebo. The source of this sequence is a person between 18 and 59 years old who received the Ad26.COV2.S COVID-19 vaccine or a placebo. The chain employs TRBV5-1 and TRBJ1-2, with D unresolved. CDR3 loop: CASSLVGSIYGYTF. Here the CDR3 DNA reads TGCGCCAGCAGCTTGGTGGGCAGCATCTATGGCTACACCTTC. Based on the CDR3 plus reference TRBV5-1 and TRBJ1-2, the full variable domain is KAGVTQTPRYLIKTRGQQVTLSCSPISGHRSVSWYQQTPGQGLQFLFEYFSETQRNKGNFPGRFSGRQFSNSRSEMNVSTLELGDSALYLCASSLVGSIYGYTFGSGTRLTVV.